This is a list of T cell receptor beta chains from one sample in a study of cytomegalovirus exposure and HLA in healthy donors. Using immunoSEQ multiplex PCR, the repertoire was profiled, and TCRdb retains in-frame clones only, with some absent. The repertoire has about 70,000 clones, approximately 64% of them found once; the top ten carry 15% to 20%. Input material: PBMCs. Receptors originate from a man aged 40-55 years in good health and CMV-seropositive. Each CDR3 is given with its conserved first and last residue. Fields, in order: clone size, J gene, D gene, V gene, CDR3 DNA, CDR3 protein. A D gene is named only where the DNA matches it firmly. Only some rows state a clone size, as once, few, many or a class for expanded clones.

clone size: -; J gene: TRBJ2-3; D gene: -; V gene: TRBV7-2; CDR3 DNA: TGTGCCAGCAGCTTGAGTACGTTAGATGCAGATACGCAGTATTTT; CDR3 protein: CASSLSTLDADTQYF
clone size: -; J gene: TRBJ2-1; D gene: -; V gene: TRBV7-9; CDR3 DNA: TGTGCCAGCAGCTTAGGAGGCCGCGGGCGTCCAAATGAGCAGTTCTTC; CDR3 protein: CASSLGGRGRPNEQFF
clone size: -; J gene: TRBJ2-5; D gene: -; V gene: TRBV7-2; CDR3 DNA: TGTGCCAGCAGCTACGGACAGCTTATCCAAGAGACCCAGTACTTC; CDR3 protein: CASSYGQLIQETQYF
clone size: few; J gene: TRBJ2-5; D gene: TRBD2; V gene: TRBV9; CDR3 DNA: TGTGCCAGCAGCGAGACTAGCGGGAGAGGAGAGACCCAGTACTTC; CDR3 protein: CASSETSGRGETQYF
clone size: once; J gene: TRBJ2-1; D gene: TRBD2; V gene: TRBV30; CDR3 DNA: TGTGCCTGGACCCCTACTAGCGGGAGGACTTTTCCCTACAATGAGCAGTTCTTC; CDR3 protein: CAWTPTSGRTFPYNEQFF
clone size: -; J gene: TRBJ1-2; D gene: -; V gene: TRBV28; CDR3 DNA: TGTGCCAGCAGTTTAGGACAGAACTATGGCTACACCTTC; CDR3 protein: CASSLGQNYGYTF
clone size: -; J gene: TRBJ2-5; D gene: TRBD2; V gene: TRBV19; CDR3 DNA: TGTGCCAGTAAAAGGAAAGCGGGGGCACAAGAGACCCAGTACTTC; CDR3 protein: CASKRKAGAQETQYF
clone size: -; J gene: TRBJ1-5; D gene: -; V gene: TRBV4-2; CDR3 DNA: TGTGCCAGCAGCCAAGAGTTGAGGGGGTCGCCGAATCAGCCCCAGCATTTT; CDR3 protein: CASSQELRGSPNQPQHF
clone size: -; J gene: TRBJ1-5; D gene: TRBD1; V gene: TRBV19; CDR3 DNA: TGTGCCAGTGGACAGGGCCGGTGGAGCAATCAGCCCCAGCATTTT; CDR3 protein: CASGQGRWSNQPQHF
clone size: -; J gene: TRBJ2-7; D gene: TRBD2; V gene: TRBV11-2; CDR3 DNA: TGTGCCAGCAGCTTAGAAGTGAGTAGCGGGTACGAGCAGTACTTC; CDR3 protein: CASSLEVSSGYEQYF
clone size: few; J gene: TRBJ1-2; D gene: -; V gene: TRBV10-3; CDR3 DNA: TGTGCCATCAGTGAGCAGTCCTATGGCTACACCTTC; CDR3 protein: CAISEQSYGYTF
clone size: -; J gene: TRBJ2-7; D gene: -; V gene: TRBV7-8; CDR3 DNA: TGTGCCAGCAGCTCTGGAGGTCGGAGGTCCTACGAGCAGTACTTC; CDR3 protein: CASSSGGRRSYEQYF
clone size: -; J gene: TRBJ2-1; D gene: -; V gene: TRBV9; CDR3 DNA: TGTGCCAGCAGCGTAGGGGTAGTAGCGGAAGAGCAGTTCTTC; CDR3 protein: CASSVGVVAEEQFF
clone size: -; J gene: TRBJ1-6; D gene: -; V gene: TRBV27; CDR3 DNA: TGTGCCAGCAGTCCCCAGCGTAATTCACCCCTCCACTTT; CDR3 protein: CASSPQRNSPLHF
clone size: -; J gene: TRBJ1-4; D gene: -; V gene: TRBV30; CDR3 DNA: TGTGCCTGGAGTCCAAACAGGGTTGAAAAACTGTTTTTT; CDR3 protein: CAWSPNRVEKLFF
clone size: -; J gene: TRBJ1-2; D gene: TRBD1; V gene: TRBV6-4; CDR3 DNA: TGTGCCAGCAGTGACTCGCGGTCAGGGGACAGAGTCACCTTC; CDR3 protein: CASSDSRSGDRVTF
clone size: -; J gene: TRBJ1-5; D gene: -; V gene: TRBV6-5; CDR3 DNA: TGTGCCAGCAGCCCGGGGGGGGATTATCAGCCCCAGCATTTT; CDR3 protein: CASSPGGDYQPQHF
clone size: -; J gene: TRBJ1-2; D gene: -; V gene: TRBV19; CDR3 DNA: TGTGCCGGTAGCCTGGACAGCTACTATGGCTACACCTTC; CDR3 protein: CAGSLDSYYGYTF
clone size: few; J gene: TRBJ2-6; D gene: TRBD2; V gene: TRBV19; CDR3 DNA: TGTGCCAGTAGTATAGCTGGCGGGAGGGAGGGTGCCAACGTCCTGACTTTC; CDR3 protein: CASSIAGGREGANVLTF
clone size: -; J gene: TRBJ1-5; D gene: -; V gene: TRBV30; CDR3 DNA: TGTGCCTGGACCATGGGGGGAAATCAGCCCCAGCATTTT; CDR3 protein: CAWTMGGNQPQHF
clone size: few; J gene: TRBJ1-2; D gene: TRBD1; V gene: TRBV10-3; CDR3 DNA: TGTGCCATCAGTGGCTCCCAGGGGGCGTTCGGCTACACCTTC; CDR3 protein: CAISGSQGAFGYTF
clone size: -; J gene: TRBJ1-6; D gene: TRBD1; V gene: TRBV27; CDR3 DNA: TGTGCCAGCAGTTTATCGCCGGGACAGGGGACCTATAATTCACCCCTCCACTTT; CDR3 protein: CASSLSPGQGTYNSPLHF
clone size: few; J gene: TRBJ2-7; D gene: TRBD2; V gene: TRBV25-1; CDR3 DNA: TGTGCCAGCAGTGACCGAGGACTAGCGGGGACCTACGAGCAGTACTTC; CDR3 protein: CASSDRGLAGTYEQYF
clone size: -; J gene: TRBJ2-7; D gene: -; V gene: TRBV19; CDR3 DNA: TGTGCCAGTAGTGCCGCAGGGGAGGGCGAGCAGTACTTC; CDR3 protein: CASSAAGEGEQYF
clone size: -; J gene: TRBJ1-3; D gene: -; V gene: TRBV5-1; CDR3 DNA: TGCGCCAGCAGCGTCAGCGGGGTTCTCTCTGGAAACACCATATATTTT; CDR3 protein: CASSVSGVLSGNTIYF
clone size: -; J gene: TRBJ2-3; D gene: TRBD1; V gene: TRBV7-2; CDR3 DNA: TGTGCCAGCAGCCAACGACAGGGAACTAGCACAGATACGCAGTATTTT; CDR3 protein: CASSQRQGTSTDTQYF
clone size: -; J gene: TRBJ2-5; D gene: TRBD2; V gene: TRBV5-4; CDR3 DNA: TGTGCCAGCAGCCTACCTAGCGGGGGGGCCTTGGAGACCCAGTACTTC; CDR3 protein: CASSLPSGGALETQYF
clone size: -; J gene: TRBJ1-2; D gene: -; V gene: TRBV10-3; CDR3 DNA: TGTGCCATCAGTGACGACTCTAACTATGGCTACACCTTC; CDR3 protein: CAISDDSNYGYTF
clone size: -; J gene: TRBJ2-3; D gene: -; V gene: TRBV7-3; CDR3 DNA: TGTGCCAGCAGCATAGGGGGAGCCACAGATACGCAGTATTTT; CDR3 protein: CASSIGGATDTQYF
clone size: -; J gene: TRBJ2-7; D gene: TRBD1; V gene: TRBV19; CDR3 DNA: TGTGCCAGTAGTCCCGAGCCCGGGACAGGGCGCGAGCAGTACTTC; CDR3 protein: CASSPEPGTGREQYF
clone size: -; J gene: TRBJ1-5; D gene: -; V gene: TRBV5-5; CDR3 DNA: TGTGCCAGCAGCTTGTTTGAGAGACTTAATCAGCCCCAGCATTTT; CDR3 protein: CASSLFERLNQPQHF
clone size: -; J gene: TRBJ2-5; D gene: TRBD2; V gene: TRBV7-8; CDR3 DNA: TGTGCCAGCAGCTTGACAAGGACTAGCGGGAGGAGGGTTGGAGAGACCCAGTACTTC; CDR3 protein: CASSLTRTSGRRVGETQYF
clone size: -; J gene: TRBJ2-1; D gene: -; V gene: TRBV27; CDR3 DNA: TGTGCCAGCAGTTTGAATCTCGGTGAGCAGTTCTTC; CDR3 protein: CASSLNLGEQFF
clone size: few; J gene: TRBJ2-7; D gene: -; V gene: TRBV19; CDR3 DNA: TGTGCCAGTAGTACCCATTCCGGGGGAGGAGTGGCCTACGAGCAGTACTTC; CDR3 protein: CASSTHSGGGVAYEQYF
clone size: -; J gene: TRBJ2-3; D gene: -; V gene: TRBV29-1; CDR3 DNA: TGCAGCGTGGGCGATCCGTCAGATACGCAGTATTTT; CDR3 protein: CSVGDPSDTQYF
clone size: -; J gene: TRBJ1-1; D gene: -; V gene: TRBV19; CDR3 DNA: TGTGCCAGTAGACTGGGAGAAGGTACTGAAGCTTTCTTT; CDR3 protein: CASRLGEGTEAFF
clone size: -; J gene: TRBJ2-1; D gene: -; V gene: TRBV29-1; CDR3 DNA: TGCAGCGTTGAATCCAGATACAATGAGCAGTTCTTC; CDR3 protein: CSVESRYNEQFF
clone size: -; J gene: TRBJ2-5; D gene: TRBD2; V gene: TRBV2; CDR3 DNA: TGTGCCAGCAGCACCCCCCAAGGTGCGGGGGGACAAGAGACCCAGTACTTC; CDR3 protein: CASSTPQGAGGQETQYF
clone size: -; J gene: TRBJ1-2; D gene: -; V gene: TRBV6-6; CDR3 DNA: TGTGCCAGCAGTTACTCGAGGGGGAACTATGGCTACACCTTC; CDR3 protein: CASSYSRGNYGYTF
clone size: -; J gene: TRBJ1-6; D gene: -; V gene: TRBV7-2; CDR3 DNA: TGTGCCAGCAGCTTAGGGAGCTATAATTCACCCCTCCACTTT; CDR3 protein: CASSLGSYNSPLHF
clone size: -; J gene: TRBJ1-1; D gene: TRBD1; V gene: TRBV19; CDR3 DNA: TGTGCCAGTAGTCGGCCGGGACAGGGGGCTTTCTTT; CDR3 protein: CASSRPGQGAFF
clone size: -; J gene: TRBJ2-1; D gene: -; V gene: TRBV19; CDR3 DNA: TGTGCCAGTAGTATTCTTAATGAGCAGTTCTTC; CDR3 protein: CASSILNEQFF
clone size: -; J gene: TRBJ1-1; D gene: -; V gene: TRBV10-3; CDR3 DNA: TGTGCCATCAGTGAGTCAAGGGGCCAGGGTTTGGACACTGAAGCTTTCTTT; CDR3 protein: CAISESRGQGLDTEAFF
clone size: -; J gene: TRBJ2-5; D gene: -; V gene: TRBV9; CDR3 DNA: TGTGCCAGCAGCGTAATGGGGGGGCCTAAAGAGACCCAGTACTTC; CDR3 protein: CASSVMGGPKETQYF
clone size: few; J gene: TRBJ2-5; D gene: -; V gene: TRBV5-1; CDR3 DNA: TGCGCCAGCAGCTTGACGCTCACTAGCATAGAGACCCAGTACTTC; CDR3 protein: CASSLTLTSIETQYF